Shown below are 11 T cell receptor beta chains from a single sample sequenced in a study of CD8+ T cells in alopecia areata. Following RNA extraction, reverse transcription yielded cDNA that acted as the sequencing template. The assay was immunoSEQ multiplex PCR, and TCRdb's table has in-frame clones only and misses some. The repertoire consists of roughly 200,000 clones, with approximately 53% occurring once and the leading ten covering roughly a tenth. Treatment indicated: oral pan-JAK inhibitor, 5-10 mg twice daily. The sample was CD8+ T cells sorted from blood, taken at week 24, from a patient treated with tofacitinib. Receptors were obtained from a human donor with alopecia areata.

DNA for the CDR3: TGTGCCAGTAGACTAGCGGGGGGCCCAGTTACGCAGTATTTT. Its protein is CASRLAGGPVTQYF. The chain employs TRBV19 and TRBJ2-3; 12 nucleotides match TRBD2. There are 14 residues in the CDR3. The junction had 6 bases not matched to a gene; V was cut back by 6 bases and J by 8 bases. CDR1 and CDR2 (germline): LNHDA, SQIVND (reference sequence).

CDR3 in DNA: TGCAGCATGAGGGGAACTAGCACAGATACGCAGTATTTT. Translated, it gives CSMRGTSTDTQYF. The chain carries TRBV29-1 and TRBJ2-3; D is perhaps TRBD1 or TRBD2 (5 bases each). Germline V gene data show CDR1 as SQVTM and CDR2 as ANQGSEA. The CDR3 covers 13 residues. Trimming cost V 8 bases and J 0 bases, with 12 bases left between them.

This CDR3 reads CASSWETGNEQFF. The CDR3 bases are TGTGCCAGCAGTTGGGAAACGGGCAATGAGCAGTTCTTC. V usage is TRBV27 and J usage is TRBJ2-1; D call uncertain. The germline CDR1 and CDR2 sequences are MNHEY and SMNVEV (reference sequence). Trimming took off 4 bases at V and 6 bases at J, with 10 bases between the two ends. The CDR3 length is 13 residues.

The rearrangement links TRBV29-1 to TRBJ2-6, with D possibly TRBD1 on 6 matching bases. V lost 0 bases and J 2 bases, leaving 8 bases between the germline ends. This CDR3 has 15 residues. CDR1 and CDR2 from the germline V gene are SQVTM and ANQGSEA. The CDR3 here is CSVEDRGTGANVLTF. Written as DNA, the CDR3 is TGCAGCGTTGAAGACAGGGGTACTGGGGCCAACGTCCTGACTTTC.

This chain joins TRBV29-1 and TRBJ2-3, with D possibly matching TRBD2 (5 bases). The length of the CDR3 is 14 residues. Germline CDR1 and CDR2: SQVTM and ANQGSEA. The V and J ends lost 3 bases and 1 base respectively, with 11 bases between them. The CDR3 DNA sequence: TGCAGCGTTGACACCGGGGAAGGCACAGATACGCAGTATTTT. Encoded protein: CSVDTGEGTDTQYF.

The V call is TRBV29-1, the J call TRBJ1-2; the match to TRBD1 covers 10 bases. The CDR3 sequence is 14 residues long. In germline, CDR1 is SQVTM, CDR2 ANQGSEA. With V trimmed by 4 bases and J by 2 bases, 4 bases remained unmatched. The CDR3 region is CSVGGQGSNYGYTF. For the CDR3, the DNA is TGCAGCGTTGGGGGACAGGGGTCCAACTATGGCTACACCTTC.

There are a few counts of this clone. The chain links TRBV28 to TRBJ2-7; perhaps TRBD1 as D (5 bases). This CDR3 is 14 amino acids long. Trimming shortened V by 3 bases and J by 0 bases, and 9 bases separated the two germline ends. Germline CDR1 reads MDHEN; CDR2 reads SYDVKM. CDR3 sequence (DNA): TGTGCCAGCAGTTTGGACATGAGCTCCTACGAGCAGTACTTC. Protein sequence: CASSLDMSSYEQYF.

V and J are TRBV5-1 and TRBJ2-7, with 8 bases that match TRBD1. Germline assignment: CDR1 SGHRS and CDR2 YFSETQ. After removal of 4 bases from V and 4 bases from J, the junction contained 10 bases not matched to a gene. The CDR3 loop spans 15 amino acids. In DNA, the CDR3 is TGCGCCAGCAGCGGGGGACAGGCTCCTTCATACGAGCAGTACTTC. The encoded protein is CASSGGQAPSYEQYF.

This clone was seen only a few times. The gene calls are TRBV11-2 and TRBJ2-3; either TRBD1 or TRBD2 may supply D (5 bases each). Germline lookup yields CDR1 SGHAT and CDR2 FQNNGV. Trimming removed 3 bases at V and 4 bases at J, with 17 bases between. This CDR3 region has 16 residues. In DNA form, the CDR3 reads TGTGCCAGCAGCTTTGGGGCCGGAGAGAGGGCAGATACGCAGTATTTT. Translated: CASSFGAGERADTQYF.

For the CDR3, the DNA is TGCAGCGTTGAACGGAGGGGGGATGAGCGCAATGAGCAGTTCTTC. It is translated as CSVERRGDERNEQFF. The chain employs TRBV29-1 and TRBJ2-1; the D gene could be TRBD1 or TRBD2 (6 bases each). Germline CDR1 and CDR2: SQVTM and ANQGSEA. V was shortened by 2 bases and J by 6 bases, with 17 bases between the two germline ends. CDR3 length: 15 amino acids.

The chain combines TRBV6-5 with TRBJ2-1, with 7 bases that match TRBD2. V was clipped by 5 bases and J by 15 bases; unmatched bases: 10. The CDR3 contains 12 residues. Germline V gives CDR1 MNHEY, CDR2 SVGAGI. The CDR3 loop reads CASSQRDGLRFF. The CDR3 DNA reads as TGTGCCAGCAGTCAGCGGGACGGTCTTCGGTTCTTC.